Following are 17 T cell receptor beta chains from one sample sequenced in a study of beta chain features in type 1 diabetes. General study findings and limits: TCRB CDR3s from Type 1 diabetes patients were moderately but significantly shorter in all four CD4+ subsets.

For these TCRs, the target antigens are not known. Since all of the isolated RNA was reverse transcribed, expressed TCRB transcripts were what got sequenced. Repertoires were generated with immunoSEQ multiplex PCR, while TCRdb's copy carries only in-frame clones and drops some. The sample lists 95,000 to 110,000 clones, under 30% occurring once. Material: central memory CD4+ T cells from blood. The receptors were sampled from a woman between 18 and 30 years old with type 1 diabetes.

V and J are TRBV7-9 and TRBJ2-1; no clear D gene. V lost 2 bases and J lost 8, with 7 bases in between. Looked up from germline, CDR1 is SEHNR and CDR2 is FQNEAQ (reference sequence). CDR3 length: 12 residues. CDR3: CASSLREDEQFF. CDR3 nucleotides: TGTGCCAGCAGCTTACGAGAGGATGAGCAGTTCTTC.

V is TRBV11-3 and J is TRBJ2-1; the match to TRBD2 covers 8 bases. CDR1 is SGHNT, CDR2 YENEEA, per germline. With 3 bases clipped from V and 6 bases from J, the junction kept 10 bases outside the gene matches. The CDR3 totals 16 residues. CDR3 nucleotides: TGTGCCAGCAGCTTCGGAGGAGCGGGAGTTGGCAATGAGCAGTTCTTC. Residues: CASSFGGAGVGNEQFF.

This clone has a handful of counts. V and J are TRBV7-3 and TRBJ1-2, with 10 nucleotides matching TRBD1. Unmatched junction bases numbered 3, after V lost 4 bases and J lost 7 bases. There are 13 residues in the CDR3. The germline V gene encodes CDR1 SGHTA and CDR2 FQGTGA. In DNA, the CDR3 is TGTGCCAGCAGCTCGGGACAGGGGCGTGGCTACACCTTC. Protein: CASSSGQGRGYTF.

The chain has TRBV5-1 and TRBJ1-4; the match to TRBD1 covers 7 bases. Trimming at V came to 4 bases and at J to 8 bases, leaving 11 bases not matched to a gene. The CDR3 length is 15 residues. Germline V gene sequence: CDR1 SGHRS, CDR2 YFSETQ. The CDR3 protein is CASSSRQGSSEKLFF. CDR3 nucleotides: TGCGCCAGCAGCAGTAGACAGGGTTCGTCCGAAAAACTGTTTTTT.

The J gene is TRBJ2-7, the V gene TRBV5-1; TRBD1 might be the D (5 bases). CDR3 length: 15 residues. CDR1 and CDR2 from the germline V gene are SGHRS and YFSETQ. V gave up 0 bases and J gave up 5 bases, with 15 bases separating them. CDR3 loop: CASSLEGYSKDEQYV. The CDR3 region has the DNA TGCGCCAGCAGCTTGGAGGGGTATAGTAAGGACGAGCAGTACGTC.

A few counts support this clone. The J gene is TRBJ1-1, the V gene TRBV10-3; no clear D. This CDR3 has 12 residues. The V end was cut by 6 bases, the J end by 2 bases, with 7 bases between. Germline V lookup: CDR1 ENHRY, CDR2 SYGVKD. The CDR3, as DNA: TGTGCCATCAGCCCTCTAAACACTGAAGCTTTCTTT. Translating gives CAISPLNTEAFF.

This chain joins TRBV11-2 and TRBJ2-5; 7 nucleotides line up with TRBD2. V lost 3 bases to trimming and J lost 4 bases; unmatched junction nucleotides: 5. The germline gives CDR1 SGHAT, CDR2 FQNNGV. This CDR3 region has 14 residues. This chain's CDR3 is CASSFTPGGETQYF. The CDR3 region has the DNA TGTGCCAGCAGCTTTACCCCGGGGGGAGAGACCCAGTACTTC.

J is TRBJ2-5 and V is TRBV19; D is perhaps TRBD2 (5 bases). The V gene lost 8 bases and the J gene lost 5 bases, with 18 bases spanning the gap. CDR1 is LNHDA, CDR2 SQIVND, per germline (reference sequence). The CDR3 consists of 14 residues. CDR3 bases: TGTGCCAGTTCCCCCGGGAAGCCCTGGGAGACCCAGTACTTC. Protein product: CASSPGKPWETQYF.

This clone has more than one count but fewer than ten. The chain uses TRBV4-3 and TRBJ1-2; D possibly corresponds to TRBD1 (5 bases). CDR1 and CDR2 from the germline V gene are LGHNA and YSLEER. Trimming pared 1 base from V and 6 bases from J, leaving 6 bases between. The length of the CDR3 is 12 residues. The CDR3, as DNA: TGCGCCAGCAGCCAAGCAGGGAATGGCTACACCTTC. Its translation is CASSQAGNGYTF.

The chain combines TRBV6-5 with TRBJ1-1; 10 nucleotides align to TRBD1. In germline, CDR1 is MNHEY, CDR2 SVGAGI. The length of the CDR3 is 13 residues. V shed 5 bases and J 12 bases; nucleotides not matched to a gene: 9. CDR3 DNA sequence: TGTGCCAGCAGTCCGGGACAGGGGTTCGTTACTTTCTTT. Translating gives CASSPGQGFVTFF.

V is TRBV5-1 and J is TRBJ2-1; 8 nucleotides line up with TRBD1. The CDR3 contains 14 residues. The V gene's germline CDR1 is SGHRS and CDR2 YFSETQ. Trimming removed 6 bases from V and 8 bases from J; junction bases left unmatched: 10. The DNA for the CDR3 is TGCGCCAGCACACAGGGGGGAGAAGGCGATGAGCAGTTCTTC. Its protein product is CASTQGGEGDEQFF. Based on the CDR3 plus reference TRBV5-1 and TRBJ2-1, the full variable domain is KAGVTQTPRYLIKTRGQQVTLSCSPISGHRSVSWYQQTPGQGLQFLFEYFSETQRNKGNFPGRFSGRQFSNSRSEMNVSTLELGDSALYLCASTQGGEGDEQFFGPGTRLTVL.

The V gene is TRBV7-9, the J gene TRBJ2-1; 8 positions agree with TRBD2. CDR1 is SEHNR, CDR2 FQNEAQ, per germline (reference sequence). J gave up 7 bases and V 4 bases, and 12 bases lay outside the gene matches. This CDR3 has 16 amino acids. The CDR3 sequence: CASSYRSGSGTNEQFF. CDR3 nucleotides: TGTGCCAGCAGCTATCGGAGCGGGAGCGGTACGAATGAGCAGTTCTTC.

This chain joins TRBV19 and TRBJ1-5; TRBD1 might be the D (6 bases). The V and J ends lost 4 bases and 7 bases respectively, with 11 bases between them. The CDR3 is made up of 13 amino acids. Germline V lookup: CDR1 LNHDA, CDR2 SQIVND (reference sequence). The CDR3 reads CASSTVDRQPQHF. The DNA of the CDR3 is TGTGCCAGTAGTACCGTTGACAGGCAGCCCCAGCATTTT.

The chain employs TRBV2 and TRBJ1-2, with 8 bases lining up with TRBD1. CDR3 size: 12 residues. CDR1 is SNHLY and CDR2 is FYNNEI in the germline V gene. CDR3 sequence reads: CVSGGSRGGYTF. The CDR3 nucleotides read TGTGTTTCAGGGGGCTCCCGAGGCGGCTACACCTTC.

This clone was recorded a few times. The chain joins TRBV27 to TRBJ1-2, with D perhaps matching TRBD1 (5 bases). The CDR3 is 16 residues long. V lost 5 bases, J lost 4 bases, and 20 bases lay in between. The V gene's germline CDR1 is MNHEY and CDR2 SMNVEV (reference sequence). Written as DNA, the CDR3 is TGTGCCAGCAGTCCTTCGACAGACGTCCGTGGCTATGGCTACACCTTC. Its translation is CASSPSTDVRGYGYTF.

This clone has more than one count but fewer than ten. V and J are TRBV25-1 and TRBJ1-1; 8 bases align to TRBD1. The V segment lost 4 bases and the J segment 1 base; nucleotides outside the gene matches: 8. Germline V gene data show CDR1 as MGHDK and CDR2 as SYGVNS. This CDR3 spans 16 amino acids. The CDR3 DNA reads as TGTGCCAGCAGTGTAGGGACAGGAAGGCGGAACACTGAAGCTTTCTTT. This sequence encodes CASSVGTGRRNTEAFF. The variable domain in full, with the rest retrieved from reference TRBV25-1 and TRBJ1-1, is EADIYQTPRYLVIGTGKKITLECSQTMGHDKMYWYQQDPGMELHLIHYSYGVNSTEKGDLSSESTVSRIRTEHFPLTLESARPSHTSQYLCASSVGTGRRNTEAFFGQGTRLTVV.

The chain links TRBV13 to TRBJ1-6, with 9 bases that match TRBD1. Germline-derived CDR1 and CDR2 are PRHDT and FYEKMQ (reference sequence). The CDR3 loop spans 16 amino acids. Trimming removed 4 bases from V and 2 bases from J; junction bases left unmatched: 3. For the CDR3, the DNA is TGTGCCAGCAGCTCACGGGACAGGGCCTATAATTCACCCCTCCACTTT. It specifies CASSSRDRAYNSPLHF.